The source of this T cell receptor beta chain is a study of T cell changes during pregnancy in multiple sclerosis. Sequencing used immunoSEQ multiplex PCR; TCRdb keeps in-frame clones, though not all of them. This sample carries about 120,000 clones, approximately 95% of them seen once, and the ten largest clones take roughly 6%. Germline CDR1 SEHNR, CDR2 FQNEAQ (reference sequence). The CDR3 extends over 16 amino acids. V dropped 4 bases and J dropped 5; count of bases not matched to a gene: 9. The sample here was peripheral blood, taken before pregnancy. This receptor was obtained from a female donor with multiple sclerosis, enrolled in a pregnancy study. V usage is TRBV7-9 and J usage is TRBJ2-1; TRBD1 agrees at 9 bases. The CDR3, as DNA: TGTGCCAGCAGCTCCGGACAGGGGAATGTGAACAATGAGCAGTTCTTC. Translated, it gives CASSSGQGNVNNEQFF.